One sample yielded the 24 T cell receptor beta chains listed below, sequenced in a study of blood T cell repertoires in COVID-19. Produced via immunoSEQ multiplex PCR; TCRdb's table is partial and in-frame only. Among some 48,000 clones listed, 75% to 85% were seen once. The sample taken for sequencing was peripheral blood. The source of these receptors is a human donor in a cohort sampled during active COVID-19.

This chain links TRBV9 with TRBJ2-3, with 8 bases lining up with TRBD2. J gave up 8 bases and V 3 bases, and 11 bases lay outside the gene matches. This CDR3 has 15 amino acids. Per germline, CDR1 SGDLS and CDR2 YYNGEE. CDR3 in amino acids: CASSDGLAAGGTQYF. The CDR3 bases are TGTGCCAGCAGCGATGGACTAGCCGCCGGTGGTACGCAGTATTTT.

This chain links TRBV30 with TRBJ1-1; D gene ambiguous. The CDR3 is 12 residues long. Germline CDR1 GTSNPN, CDR2 SVGIG (reference sequence). Between the trimmed V and J ends, which lost 3 bases and 1 base, there was a span of 6 bases. CDR3 loop: CAWSERNTEAFF. CDR3 bases: TGTGCCTGGAGCGAGAGGAACACTGAAGCTTTCTTT.

The chain uses TRBV28 and TRBJ2-3; no clear D gene. The CDR3 has 13 residues. Germline V gives CDR1 MDHEN, CDR2 SYDVKM. V lost 3 bases to trimming and J lost 2 bases, with 6 bases between them. The CDR3 sequence is CASSFLSTDTQYF. In nucleotides, the CDR3 is TGTGCCAGCAGTTTCCTCTCCACAGATACGCAGTATTTT.

The rearrangement links TRBV11-3 to TRBJ2-1, with 9 bases fitting TRBD2. The CDR3 is 17 amino acids. CDR1 SGHNT and CDR2 YENEEA come from the germline V gene. V shed 3 bases, J shed 2 bases, and the junction held 8 bases outside the gene matches. Written as DNA, the CDR3 is TGTGCCAGCAGCTTCGCTGGAGCGGGAGGAGCCTACAATGAGCAGTTCTTC. Residues: CASSFAGAGGAYNEQFF. The full variable domain, in which reference TRBV11-3 and TRBJ2-1 provide the parts outside the CDR3, is EAGVVQSPRYKIIEKKQPVAFWCNPISGHNTLYWYLQNLGQGPELLIRYENEEAVDDSQLPKDRFSAERLKGVDSTLKIQPAELGDSAVYLCASSFAGAGGAYNEQFFGPGTRLTVL.

This clone was counted only a few times. The V and J genes are TRBV5-6 and TRBJ2-7; 8 nucleotides agree with TRBD2. Germline CDR1 is SGHDT and CDR2 is YYEEEE. V was clipped by 4 bases and J by 7 bases; unmatched bases: 13. The CDR3 length is 15 residues. The CDR3 loop reads CASSPDSGLAGEQYF. CDR3 coding DNA: TGTGCCAGCAGCCCGGACTCGGGGCTAGCGGGTGAGCAGTACTTC.

As concerns this clone: Sequence at one end of the junction differs from germline and may be a read error. The chain employs TRBV24-1 and TRBJ2-6; 7 nucleotides align to TRBD1. The germline V gene encodes CDR1 KGHDR and CDR2 SFDVKD. CDR3 size: 14 residues. The CDR3, as DNA: TGTGCCACCGGTGACAGGGCTGGGGCCAACGTCCTGACTTTC. Its translation is CATGDRAGANVLTF.

The genes are TRBV11-2 and TRBJ1-2; D ambiguous. Germline loops: CDR1 SGHAT, CDR2 FQNNGV. Deletions cut 1 base from V and 1 base from J, with 13 bases between. The CDR3 is 16 residues long. In DNA, the CDR3 is TGTGCCAGCAGCTTAGCCCCGGGGAACCTTAACTATGGCTACACCTTC. Residues: CASSLAPGNLNYGYTF.

The chain couples TRBV7-9 to TRBJ1-6; D possibly corresponds to TRBD1 (5 bases). CDR1 is SEHNR and CDR2 is FQNEAQ in the germline V gene (reference sequence). This CDR3 comprises 14 residues. Trimming took 5 bases from V and 5 from J, leaving 10 bases between them. The CDR3 bases are TGTGCCAGCAGCCCCGACAGCGATAATTCACCCCTCCACTTT. It specifies CASSPDSDNSPLHF.

V gene TRBV4-2 combines with J gene TRBJ2-7, with 7 bases lining up with TRBD2. Germline values: CDR1 LGHNA, CDR2 YNFKEQ. J gave up 0 bases and V 0 bases, and 8 bases lay outside the gene matches. The CDR3 runs to 17 residues. This chain's CDR3 is CASSQDPSGRSSYEQYF. CDR3 sequence (DNA): TGTGCCAGCAGCCAAGATCCATCCGGGAGGAGCTCCTACGAGCAGTACTTC.

The chain combines TRBV3-1 (or the pseudogene TRBV3-2) with TRBJ2-2, with 13 bases identical to TRBD2. With 6 bases clipped from V and 5 bases from J, the junction kept 6 bases outside the gene matches. Germline V gene sequence: CDR1 LGHDT, CDR2 YNNKEL (reference sequence). There are 16 residues in the CDR3. The CDR3 here is CASSAPGLAGTGELFF. The DNA for the CDR3 is TGTGCCAGCAGTGCACCGGGACTAGCGGGGACCGGGGAGCTGTTTTTT.

J is TRBJ2-7 and V is TRBV7-9, with D possibly TRBD2 on 6 matching bases. The CDR3 runs to 15 residues. Germline CDR1 is SEHNR and CDR2 is FQNEAQ (reference sequence). Trimming shortened V by 0 bases and J by 4 bases, and 13 bases separated the two germline ends. The CDR3 region is CASSLAKGLTYEQYF. The CDR3, as DNA: TGTGCCAGCAGCTTAGCGAAGGGACTCACATACGAGCAGTACTTC.

The CDR3 region has the DNA TGTGCCAGCAGTCCTTCCTACGAGCAGTACTTC. Its translation: CASSPSYEQYF. The chain employs TRBV25-1 and TRBJ2-7, with D unresolved. V was trimmed by 5 bases and J by 1 base, leaving 3 bases between them. This CDR3 comprises 11 residues. The germline gives CDR1 MGHDK, CDR2 SYGVNS.

V gene TRBV29-1 combines with J gene TRBJ2-7; weak D call: TRBD2 (6 bases). Germline CDR1 reads SQVTM; CDR2 reads ANQGSEA. The CDR3 runs to 12 residues. V was trimmed by 7 bases and J by 0 bases, leaving 10 bases between them. The CDR3: CSAGTASYEQYF. CDR3 DNA sequence: TGCAGCGCCGGGACTGCCTCCTACGAGCAGTACTTC.

This clone was recorded a few times. CDR3 DNA sequence: TGTGCCAGTAGTATGGACAGGGGGCTTGAAGCTTTCTTT. Protein: CASSMDRGLEAFF. The chain is built from TRBV19 and TRBJ1-1; 11 nucleotides agree with TRBD1. Per germline, CDR1 LNHDA and CDR2 SQIVND (reference sequence). The CDR3 has 13 residues. Trimming took 3 bases from V and 7 from J; bases not matched to a gene: 1.

This chain links TRBV3-1 (or the pseudogene TRBV3-2) with TRBJ1-1, with 8 bases fitting TRBD1. This CDR3 region has 15 residues. The trim removed 2 bases at V and 0 bases at J, leaving 2 bases unmatched. Germline lookup yields CDR1 LGHDT and CDR2 YNNKEL (reference sequence). CDR3 sequence reads: CASSQRQGLNTEAFF. The CDR3 region has the DNA TGTGCCAGCAGCCAAAGACAGGGGTTGAACACTGAAGCTTTCTTT.

The chain is built from TRBV2 and TRBJ1-2; a possible D gene is TRBD1 (5 bases). The germline V gene encodes CDR1 SNHLY and CDR2 FYNNEI. Trimming removed 0 bases from V and 3 bases from J, with 11 bases in between. The CDR3 spans 15 residues. The CDR3 DNA reads TGTGCCAGCAGTGAAGCCGGGGGGGAACACTATGGCTACACCTTC. It yields the protein CASSEAGGEHYGYTF.

The chain recombines TRBV11-3 with TRBJ2-1; the match to TRBD2 covers 13 bases. Germline V gene data show CDR1 as SGHNT and CDR2 as YENEEA. CDR3 length: 18 amino acids. The ends lost 0 bases at V and 6 bases at J; junction bases unmatched: 8. Here the CDR3 reads CASSLDLTSGGIFNEQFF. DNA of the CDR3: TGTGCCAGCAGCTTAGATCTGACTAGCGGGGGGATCTTCAATGAGCAGTTCTTC.

J is TRBJ2-5 and V is TRBV21-1; the table's D call, TRBD2, was not checked against the DNA. TRBV21-1 is a pseudogene locus. There are 16 residues in the CDR3. The chain's CDR3 is CASSKGGTSGGETQYF. In nucleotides, the CDR3 is TGTGCCAGCAGCAAAGGTGGGACTAGCGGCGGGGAGACCCAGTACTTC.

The rearrangement joins TRBV7-6 to TRBJ2-7; tentatively, D is TRBD1 (6 bases). The germline V and J ends were trimmed by 0 bases and 3 bases, with 6 bases remaining between them. Germline CDR1 reads SGHVS; CDR2 reads FNYEAQ. CDR3 length: 13 residues. The CDR3 loop reads CASSLATGYEQYF. The CDR3 DNA reads as TGTGCCAGCAGCTTAGCGACAGGCTACGAGCAGTACTTC.

A single count supports this clone. This sequence joins TRBV18 and TRBJ1-5; 7 nucleotides agree with TRBD1. The germline V gene has CDR1 KGHSH and CDR2 LQKENI. V lost 5 bases and J lost 4; bases outside the gene matches: 2. This CDR3 is 13 amino acids long. For the CDR3, the DNA is TGTGCCAGCTCAAAGGACAGGAATCAGCCCCAGCATTTT. Its protein is CASSKDRNQPQHF. Full variable domain (rest looked up from reference TRBV18 and TRBJ1-5): NAGVMQNPRHLVRRRGQEARLRCSPMKGHSHVYWYRQLPEEGLKFMVYLQKENIIDESGMPKERFSAEFPKEGPSILRIQQVVRGDSAAYFCASSKDRNQPQHFGDGTRLSIL.

The chain is built from TRBV19 and TRBJ2-3, with 8 positions matching TRBD1. Losses at the gene ends were 3 bases for V and 4 bases for J; bases not matched to a gene: 9. Germline CDR1 and CDR2: LNHDA and SQIVND (reference sequence). This CDR3 is built from 16 residues. This CDR3 is CASSIRGQGSADTQYF. CDR3 sequence (DNA): TGTGCCAGTAGTATTCGCGGACAGGGTAGCGCAGATACGCAGTATTTT.

The chain combines TRBV6-5 with TRBJ2-1, with TRBD1 identical over 8 bases. The V gene's germline CDR1 is MNHEY and CDR2 SVGAGI. CDR3 length equals 15 residues. After removal of 5 bases from V and 4 bases from J, the junction contained 7 bases not matched to a gene. The CDR3 sequence: CASSPTTGEYNEQFF. For the CDR3, the DNA is TGTGCCAGCAGTCCAACGACAGGGGAGTACAATGAGCAGTTCTTC.

V usage is TRBV19 and J usage is TRBJ1-1; no firm D call. The CDR3 is made up of 15 amino acids. The germline V gene has CDR1 LNHDA and CDR2 SQIVND (reference sequence). Trimming removed 3 bases at V and 7 bases at J, with 18 bases between. CDR3 region: CASSIGLTSLDEAFF. DNA for the CDR3: TGTGCCAGTAGTATTGGGCTGACAAGTCTTGATGAAGCTTTCTTT. Full variable domain (missing parts from reference TRBV19 and TRBJ1-1): DGGITQSPKYLFRKEGQNVTLSCEQNLNHDAMYWYRQDPGQGLRLIYYSQIVNDFQKGDIAEGYSVSREKKESFPLTVTSAQKNPTAFYLCASSIGLTSLDEAFFGQGTRLTVV.

This clone was detected once. The V call is TRBV5-1, the J call TRBJ2-5, with D possibly being TRBD2 (5 bases). CDR1 is SGHRS, CDR2 YFSETQ, per germline. The CDR3 consists of 16 residues. Trimming shortened V by 2 bases and J by 1 base, and 15 bases separated the two germline ends. This chain's CDR3 is CASSFDGVATQETQYF. In nucleotides, the CDR3 is TGCGCCAGCAGCTTTGACGGGGTCGCCACCCAAGAGACCCAGTACTTC. The full variable domain, rest sourced from reference TRBV5-1 and TRBJ2-5, is KAGVTQTPRYLIKTRGQQVTLSCSPISGHRSVSWYQQTPGQGLQFLFEYFSETQRNKGNFPGRFSGRQFSNSRSEMNVSTLELGDSALYLCASSFDGVATQETQYFGPGTRLLVL.